This T cell receptor (beta chain) emerged from a study of T cells in Graves' hyperthyroidism and ophthalmopathy. This clonotype was observed many times. The CDR3 has 15 residues. V lost 4 bases to trimming and J lost 5 bases, with 15 bases between them. Amplified regions were TCR beta CDR3 sequences from RNA transcripts. The primer set for the first-round RT-PCR of the TCR CDR3 was HTBI. TCRdb recomputed calls from the multiplex PCR reads with MiXCR, one row per CDR3 protein. Here the sample spans some 340,000 distinct CDR3 sequences, roughly 15% being singletons. This TCR came from a woman aged 40 to 50 with Graves' ophthalmopathy. This chain connects TRBV12-3 or TRBV12-4 to TRBJ1-5; D gene ambiguous. Material for sequencing was blood. Here the CDR3 DNA reads TGTGCCAGCAGTTCGCCGGCACTTGACGATCAGCCCCAGCATTTT. Translated, it gives CASSSPALDDQPQHF.